This TCR beta chain was found in a study of Tregs in tolerant kidney transplant recipients. Mixed chimerism was transient after nonmyeloablative marrow transplants from related graft donors. To note about this clone: Its antigen is currently unknown. The read finishes 3 residues shy of the CDR3 end, and the germline J gene is used to complete it.

Points from the study as a whole: In tolerant patients, donor-specific Tregs outgrew total Tregs, suggesting antigen-driven expansion.

This table comes from immunoSEQ multiplex PCR, and its TCRdb copy is limited to in-frame clones, with some not included. The sample has approximately 24,000 clones. CDR1 is SGHNT and CDR2 is YENEEA in the germline V gene. The CDR3 runs to 13 residues. V shed 3 bases and J shed 7 bases, with 12 bases lying between them. The TCR was taken from a human patient who received a combined kidney and bone marrow transplant. Part of the T cell pool may stem from the graft donor. The gene calls are TRBV11-3 and TRBJ1-1; perhaps TRBD1 as D (5 bases). Source: CD4+ T cells from blood (PBMCs), taken 6 months after the transplant. Partial CDR3 DNA: TGTGCCAGCAGCTTGGTCTCCGGGGGTGAA. The encoded protein is CASSLVSGGE. In full, the CDR3 is CASSLVSGGEAFF.